This record covers a single TCR beta chain. The protocol was immunoSEQ multiplex PCR, while the TCRdb copy is restricted to in-frame clones and leaves out a portion. This sample has around 69,000 clones, with roughly 88% found just once. Blood sampling was done at baseline, cycle 4 day 1, and cycle 7 day 1. The data derive from a study of OX40 agonist ivuxolimab in advanced cancers. Trimming cost V 3 bases and J 2 bases, with 11 bases left between them. CDR1 MNHEY and CDR2 SMNVEV come from the germline V gene (reference sequence). CDR3 length equals 14 residues. The source of this sequence is an adult with an advanced solid tumor such as melanoma, head and neck, liver or kidney cancer. Here the sequenced sample was CD4+ or CD8+ T cells sorted from blood, taken in a trial of the OX40 agonist ivuxolimab. The chain has TRBV27 and TRBJ2-7; D not resolved. CDR3 sequence: CASSFKDPTYEQYF. The CDR3 DNA is TGTGCCAGCAGTTTTAAGGATCCTACCTACGAGCAGTACTTC.